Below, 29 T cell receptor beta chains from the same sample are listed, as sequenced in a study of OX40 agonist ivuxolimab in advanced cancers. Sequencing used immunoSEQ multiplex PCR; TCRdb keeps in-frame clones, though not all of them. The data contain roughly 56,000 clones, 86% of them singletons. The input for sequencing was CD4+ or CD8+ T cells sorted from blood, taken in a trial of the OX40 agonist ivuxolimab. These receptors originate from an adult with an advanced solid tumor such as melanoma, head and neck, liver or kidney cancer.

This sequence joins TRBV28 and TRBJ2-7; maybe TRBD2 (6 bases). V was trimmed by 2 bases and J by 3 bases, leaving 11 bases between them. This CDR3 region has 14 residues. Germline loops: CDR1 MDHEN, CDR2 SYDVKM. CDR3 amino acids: CASSLQGGIYEQYF. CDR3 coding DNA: TGTGCCAGCAGTTTACAGGGAGGAATCTACGAGCAGTACTTC.

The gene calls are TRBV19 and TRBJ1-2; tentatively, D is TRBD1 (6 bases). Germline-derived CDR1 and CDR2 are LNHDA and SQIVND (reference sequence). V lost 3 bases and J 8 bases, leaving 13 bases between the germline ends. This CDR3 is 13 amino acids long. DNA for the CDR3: TGTGCCAGTAGTATTCGACAGGTGGAGGGCTACACCTTC. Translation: CASSIRQVEGYTF.

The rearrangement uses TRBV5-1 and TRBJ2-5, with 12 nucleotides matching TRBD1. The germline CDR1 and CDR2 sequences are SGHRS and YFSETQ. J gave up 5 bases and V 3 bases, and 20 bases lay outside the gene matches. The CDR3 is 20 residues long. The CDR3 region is CASSSPPGQGASGFWETQYF. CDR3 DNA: TGCGCCAGCAGCTCCCCGCCGGGACAGGGGGCTTCGGGGTTCTGGGAGACCCAGTACTTC.

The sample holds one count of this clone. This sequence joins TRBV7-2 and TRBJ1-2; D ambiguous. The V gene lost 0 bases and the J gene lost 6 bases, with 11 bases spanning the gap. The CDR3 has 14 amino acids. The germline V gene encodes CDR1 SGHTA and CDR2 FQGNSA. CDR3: CASSLAPFTDGYTF. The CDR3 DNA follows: TGTGCCAGCAGCTTAGCTCCATTCACAGATGGCTACACCTTC.

The CDR3 DNA reads TGTGCCAGCACCATAGGAATGGGAGGGTCCGATACGCAGTATTTT. It translates to CASTIGMGGSDTQYF. The genes are TRBV6-1 and TRBJ2-3; 7 bases are a match to TRBD2. The CDR3 spans 15 residues. Looked up from germline, CDR1 is MNHNS and CDR2 is SASEGT. The junction had 13 bases not matched to a gene; V was cut back by 7 bases and J by 6 bases.

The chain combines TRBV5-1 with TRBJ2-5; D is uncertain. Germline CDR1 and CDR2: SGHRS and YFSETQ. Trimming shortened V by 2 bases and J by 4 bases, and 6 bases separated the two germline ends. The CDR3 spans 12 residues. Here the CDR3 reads CASSFWGETQYF. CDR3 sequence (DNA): TGCGCCAGCAGCTTTTGGGGAGAGACCCAGTACTTC.

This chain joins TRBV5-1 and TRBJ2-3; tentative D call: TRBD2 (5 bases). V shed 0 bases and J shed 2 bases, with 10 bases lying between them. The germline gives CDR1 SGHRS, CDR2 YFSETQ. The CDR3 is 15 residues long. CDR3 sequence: CASSLDSGNTDTQYF. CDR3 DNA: TGCGCCAGCAGCTTGGATTCGGGAAACACAGATACGCAGTATTTT. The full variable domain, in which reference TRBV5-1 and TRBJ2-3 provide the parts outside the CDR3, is KAGVTQTPRYLIKTRGQQVTLSCSPISGHRSVSWYQQTPGQGLQFLFEYFSETQRNKGNFPGRFSGRQFSNSRSEMNVSTLELGDSALYLCASSLDSGNTDTQYFGPGTRLTVL.

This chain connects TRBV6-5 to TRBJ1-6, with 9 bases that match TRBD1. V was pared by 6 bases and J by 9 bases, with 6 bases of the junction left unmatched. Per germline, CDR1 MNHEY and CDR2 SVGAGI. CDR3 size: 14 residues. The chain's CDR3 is CASRGTGMSSPLHF. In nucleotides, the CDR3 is TGTGCCAGCAGAGGGACAGGGATGTCTTCACCCCTCCACTTT.

The CDR3 coding sequence is TGTGCCAGCAGTTACTCTTTGGGGGGAAGCTATGGCTACACCTTC. Protein product: CASSYSLGGSYGYTF. The V and J genes are TRBV6-5 and TRBJ1-2, with D possibly being TRBD1 (5 bases). CDR1 and CDR2 from the germline V gene are MNHEY and SVGAGI. Trimming removed 0 bases from V and 4 bases from J, with 12 bases in between. The CDR3 has 15 amino acids.

CDR3 sequence (DNA): TGTGCCAGTAATGGGCAGGGCACAGATACGCAGTATTTT. Its translation: CASNGQGTDTQYF. This chain connects TRBV19 to TRBJ2-3; D is unresolved. V lost 7 bases and J 1 base, leaving 9 bases between the germline ends. The CDR3 is 13 amino acids. CDR1 and CDR2 (germline): LNHDA, SQIVND (reference sequence).

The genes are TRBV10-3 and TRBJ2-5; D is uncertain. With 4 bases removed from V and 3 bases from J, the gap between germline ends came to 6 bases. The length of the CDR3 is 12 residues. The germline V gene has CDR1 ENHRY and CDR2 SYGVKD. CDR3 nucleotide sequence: TGTGCCATCAGTGGTTTCGAAGAGACCCAGTACTTC. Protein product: CAISGFEETQYF.

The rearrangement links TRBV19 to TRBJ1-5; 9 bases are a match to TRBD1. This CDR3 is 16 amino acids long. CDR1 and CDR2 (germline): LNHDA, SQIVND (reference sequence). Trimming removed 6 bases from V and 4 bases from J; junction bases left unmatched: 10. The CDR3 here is CASSTDSGTGNQPQHF. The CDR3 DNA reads TGTGCCAGTAGCACTGACTCCGGGACAGGGAATCAGCCCCAGCATTTT.

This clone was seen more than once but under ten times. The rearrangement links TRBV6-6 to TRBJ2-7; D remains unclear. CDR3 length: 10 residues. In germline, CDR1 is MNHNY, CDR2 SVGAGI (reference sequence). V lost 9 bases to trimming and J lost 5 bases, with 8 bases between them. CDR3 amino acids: CASKLDEQYF. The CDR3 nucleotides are TGTGCCAGTAAGTTAGACGAGCAGTACTTC.

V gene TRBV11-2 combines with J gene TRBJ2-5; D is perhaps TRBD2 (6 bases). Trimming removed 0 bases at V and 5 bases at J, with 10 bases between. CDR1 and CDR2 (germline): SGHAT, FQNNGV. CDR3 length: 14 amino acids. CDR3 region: CASSLEVGLETQYF. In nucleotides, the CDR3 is TGTGCCAGCAGCTTAGAGGTGGGACTGGAGACCCAGTACTTC.

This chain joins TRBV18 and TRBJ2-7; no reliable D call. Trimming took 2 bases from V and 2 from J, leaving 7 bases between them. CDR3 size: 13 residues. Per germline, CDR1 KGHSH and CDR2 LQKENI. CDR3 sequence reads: CASSPGSTYEQYF. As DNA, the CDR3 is TGTGCCAGCTCACCAGGGTCTACCTACGAGCAGTACTTC.

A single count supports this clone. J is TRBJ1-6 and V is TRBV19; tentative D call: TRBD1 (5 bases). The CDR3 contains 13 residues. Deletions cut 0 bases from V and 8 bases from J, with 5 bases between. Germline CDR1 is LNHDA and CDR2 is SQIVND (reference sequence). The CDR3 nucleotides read TGTGCCAGTAGTATAGACAGGGATTCACCCCTCCACTTT. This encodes CASSIDRDSPLHF.

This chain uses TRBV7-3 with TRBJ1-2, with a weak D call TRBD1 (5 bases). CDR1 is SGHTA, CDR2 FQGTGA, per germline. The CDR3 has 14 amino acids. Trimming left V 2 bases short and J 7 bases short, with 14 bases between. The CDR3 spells CASSLGQGLGGYTF. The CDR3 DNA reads TGTGCCAGCAGCTTAGGGCAGGGACTCGGTGGCTACACCTTC.

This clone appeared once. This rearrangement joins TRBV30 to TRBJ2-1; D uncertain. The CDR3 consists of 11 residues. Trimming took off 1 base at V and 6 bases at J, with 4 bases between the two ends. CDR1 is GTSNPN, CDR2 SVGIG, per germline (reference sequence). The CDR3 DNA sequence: TGTGCCTGGAGTGCGGGCAATGAGCAGTTCTTC. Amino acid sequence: CAWSAGNEQFF.

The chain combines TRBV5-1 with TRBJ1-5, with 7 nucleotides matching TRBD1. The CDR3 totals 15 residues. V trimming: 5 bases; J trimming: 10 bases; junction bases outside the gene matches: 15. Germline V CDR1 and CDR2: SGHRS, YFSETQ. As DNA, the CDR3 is TGCGCCAGCAGTTTGACAGGGACCGGGACGGGACCCCAGCATTTT. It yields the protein CASSLTGTGTGPQHF.

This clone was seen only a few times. The CDR3 loop reads CASSPPSLGSNTEAFF. Here the CDR3 DNA reads TGTGCCAGCTCACCACCAAGCTTAGGGTCGAACACTGAAGCTTTCTTT. The chain combines TRBV18 with TRBJ1-1; no definite D call. CDR1 KGHSH and CDR2 LQKENI come from the germline V gene. The CDR3 runs 16 residues. The V end lost 0 bases, the J end lost 1 base, and 12 bases lay between the germline ends. Full variable domain (remainder filled in from reference TRBV18 and TRBJ1-1): NAGVMQNPRHLVRRRGQEARLRCSPMKGHSHVYWYRQLPEEGLKFMVYLQKENIIDESGMPKERFSAEFPKEGPSILRIQQVVRGDSAAYFCASSPPSLGSNTEAFFGQGTRLTVV.

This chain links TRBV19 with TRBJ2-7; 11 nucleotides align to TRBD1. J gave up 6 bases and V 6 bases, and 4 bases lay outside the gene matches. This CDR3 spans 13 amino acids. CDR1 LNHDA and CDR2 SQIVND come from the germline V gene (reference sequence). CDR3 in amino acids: CASSGQGAGEQYF. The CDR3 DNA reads TGTGCCAGTAGCGGACAGGGGGCGGGCGAGCAGTACTTC.

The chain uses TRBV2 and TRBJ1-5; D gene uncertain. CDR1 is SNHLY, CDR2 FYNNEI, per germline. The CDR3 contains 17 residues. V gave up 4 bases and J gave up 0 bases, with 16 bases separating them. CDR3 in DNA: TGTGCCAGCAGTGGTGGCTTAGGTTTGTATAGCAATCAGCCCCAGCATTTT. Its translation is CASSGGLGLYSNQPQHF.

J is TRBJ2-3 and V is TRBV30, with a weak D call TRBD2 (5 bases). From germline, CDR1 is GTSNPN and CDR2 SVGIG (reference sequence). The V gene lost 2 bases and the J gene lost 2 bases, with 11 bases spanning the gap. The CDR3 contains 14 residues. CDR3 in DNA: TGTGCCTGGAGTCCGGGGTTATACACAGATACGCAGTATTTT. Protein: CAWSPGLYTDTQYF.

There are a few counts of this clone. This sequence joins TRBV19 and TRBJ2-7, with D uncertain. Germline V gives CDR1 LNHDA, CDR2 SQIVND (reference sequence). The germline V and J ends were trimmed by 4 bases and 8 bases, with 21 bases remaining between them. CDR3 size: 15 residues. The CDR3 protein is CASSTSTQDPGKQYF. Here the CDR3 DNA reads TGTGCCAGTAGTACGTCTACCCAGGACCCTGGTAAGCAGTACTTC.

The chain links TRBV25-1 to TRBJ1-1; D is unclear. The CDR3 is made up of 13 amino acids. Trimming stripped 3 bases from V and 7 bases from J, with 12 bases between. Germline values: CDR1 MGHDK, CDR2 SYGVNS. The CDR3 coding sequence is TGTGCCAGCAGTGACCCCAACCGGGGTGAAGCTTTCTTT. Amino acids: CASSDPNRGEAFF. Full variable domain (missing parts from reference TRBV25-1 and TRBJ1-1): EADIYQTPRYLVIGTGKKITLECSQTMGHDKMYWYQQDPGMELHLIHYSYGVNSTEKGDLSSESTVSRIRTEHFPLTLESARPSHTSQYLCASSDPNRGEAFFGQGTRLTVV.

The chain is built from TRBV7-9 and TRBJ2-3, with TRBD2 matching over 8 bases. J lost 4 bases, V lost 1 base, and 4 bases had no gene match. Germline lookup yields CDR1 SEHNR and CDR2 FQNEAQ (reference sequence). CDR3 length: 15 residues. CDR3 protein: CASSLGGGRADTQYF. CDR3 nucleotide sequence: TGTGCCAGCAGCTTAGGCGGGGGGCGGGCAGATACGCAGTATTTT.

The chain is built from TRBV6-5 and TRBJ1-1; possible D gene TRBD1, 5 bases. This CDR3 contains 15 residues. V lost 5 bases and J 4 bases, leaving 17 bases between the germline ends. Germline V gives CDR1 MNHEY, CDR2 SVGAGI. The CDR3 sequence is CASSPWGEWVTEAFF. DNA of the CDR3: TGTGCCAGCAGTCCTTGGGGGGAATGGGTCACTGAAGCTTTCTTT.

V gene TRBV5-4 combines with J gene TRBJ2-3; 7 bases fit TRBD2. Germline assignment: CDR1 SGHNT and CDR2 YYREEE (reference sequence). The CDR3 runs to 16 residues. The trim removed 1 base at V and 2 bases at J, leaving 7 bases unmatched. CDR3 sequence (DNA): TGTGCCAGCAGCTTGAGGGCTAGCGGAAACACAGATACGCAGTATTTT. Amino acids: CASSLRASGNTDTQYF.

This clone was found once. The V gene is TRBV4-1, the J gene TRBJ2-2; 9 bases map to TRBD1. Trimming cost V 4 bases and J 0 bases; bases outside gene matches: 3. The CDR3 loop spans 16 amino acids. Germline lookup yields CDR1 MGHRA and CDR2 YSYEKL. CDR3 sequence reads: CASSRGQGPNTGELFF. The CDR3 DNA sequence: TGCGCCAGCAGCCGGGGACAGGGCCCGAACACCGGGGAGCTGTTTTTT.